The 30 T cell receptor beta chains below all came from one sample that was sequenced in a study of cytomegalovirus exposure and HLA in healthy donors. The PCR had 60 Vbeta and 13 Jbeta primers. The assay was immunoSEQ multiplex PCR, and TCRdb's table has in-frame clones only and misses some. The profile shows roughly 200,000 clones, around 74% of them singletons. The sequenced material came from PBMCs. Receptors originate from a girl aged 10 to 17 in good health and CMV-seropositive.

The chain employs TRBV7-2 and TRBJ1-1; D is uncertain. V lost 7 bases to trimming and J lost 1 base, with 10 bases between them. CDR3 length equals 13 residues. Germline values: CDR1 SGHTA, CDR2 FQGNSA. CDR3 bases: TGTGCCAGCAACTTGGGCAAGAACACTGAAGCTTTCTTT. Translating it yields CASNLGKNTEAFF.

The J gene is TRBJ1-2, the V gene TRBV6-4; 11 positions agree with TRBD1. Germline V gene data show CDR1 as MRHNA and CDR2 as SNTAGT. V lost 4 bases, J lost 9 bases, and 7 bases stayed unmatched. This CDR3 region has 14 residues. The CDR3 is CASSAGTGGSSYTF. In DNA form, the CDR3 reads TGTGCCAGCAGTGCCGGGACAGGGGGGTCTAGCTACACCTTC.

The chain has TRBV30 and TRBJ2-7; D is unresolved. Germline V CDR1 and CDR2: GTSNPN, SVGIG (reference sequence). V gave up 0 bases and J gave up 3 bases, with 9 bases separating them. The CDR3 totals 13 residues. CDR3 in DNA: TGTGCCTGGAGTGTACAGAATCGCTACGAGCAGTACTTC. Translation: CAWSVQNRYEQYF. Full variable domain (outside the CDR3, taken from reference TRBV30 and TRBJ2-7): SQTIHQWPATLVQPVGSPLSLECTVEGTSNPNLYWYRQAAGRGLQLLFYSVGIGQISSEVPQNLSASRPQDRQFILSSKKLLLSDSGFYLCAWSVQNRYEQYFGPGTRLTVT.

This clone was recorded once. The J gene is TRBJ1-4, the V gene TRBV4-1, with 7 bases aligning to TRBD1. Trimming at V came to 4 bases and at J to 7 bases, leaving 6 bases not matched to a gene. Per germline, CDR1 MGHRA and CDR2 YSYEKL. The CDR3 spans 14 residues. CDR3 sequence reads: CASSPGQLSEKLFF. The CDR3 DNA is TGCGCCAGCAGCCCGGGACAGTTGTCTGAAAAACTGTTTTTT.

The CDR3 here is CASSISGSGATSTDTQYF. DNA for the CDR3: TGTGCCAGTAGTATTTCAGGGAGCGGGGCCACTAGCACAGATACGCAGTATTTT. V usage is TRBV19 and J usage is TRBJ2-3; 7 bases map to TRBD2. Germline trimming cut 3 bases from V and 0 bases from J; bases unmatched to any gene: 12. This CDR3 region has 18 residues. From germline, CDR1 is LNHDA and CDR2 SQIVND (reference sequence).

The genes are TRBV4-2 and TRBJ2-2; 10 positions agree with TRBD1. The CDR3 length is 16 residues. J was trimmed by 3 bases and V by 3 bases; bases with no gene match: 4. Per the germline V gene, CDR1 is LGHNA and CDR2 is YNFKEQ. CDR3 bases: TGTGCCAGCAGCCATCCCGGGACAGGGGACACCGGGGAGCTGTTTTTT. Its translation is CASSHPGTGDTGELFF.

The chain links TRBV19 to TRBJ1-2, with D perhaps TRBD1 (6 bases). V was trimmed by 0 bases and J by 0 bases, leaving 14 bases between them. Per the germline V gene, CDR1 is LNHDA and CDR2 is SQIVND (reference sequence). CDR3 size: 17 residues. CDR3 nucleotide sequence: TGTGCCAGTAGTATAGATCCGACAGGCTCTTCTAACTATGGCTACACCTTC. This encodes CASSIDPTGSSNYGYTF. The full variable domain, rest sourced from reference TRBV19 and TRBJ1-2, is DGGITQSPKYLFRKEGQNVTLSCEQNLNHDAMYWYRQDPGQGLRLIYYSQIVNDFQKGDIAEGYSVSREKKESFPLTVTSAQKNPTAFYLCASSIDPTGSSNYGYTFGSGTRLTVV.

V is TRBV5-1 and J is TRBJ2-5, with 8 nucleotides matching TRBD2. Germline CDR1 SGHRS, CDR2 YFSETQ. CDR3 length: 16 amino acids. J was trimmed by 5 bases and V by 0 bases; bases with no gene match: 9. CDR3 in DNA: TGCGCCAGCAGCTTGGAACCAGCGGGGGCCGGCGAGACCCAGTACTTC. It is translated as CASSLEPAGAGETQYF.

The chain employs TRBV7-9 and TRBJ2-3; no clear D gene. The CDR3 loop spans 15 amino acids. Germline V lookup: CDR1 SEHNR, CDR2 FQNEAQ (reference sequence). V lost 6 bases and J 3 bases, leaving 16 bases between the germline ends. CDR3 coding DNA: TGTGCCAGCAGTCTTCTGGCAGGTGGGACAGATACGCAGTATTTT. This translates into CASSLLAGGTDTQYF.

In DNA, the CDR3 is TGTGCCAGCAGCTTAGGGACTAGCGAGGTCCCAGATACGCAGTATTTT. Amino acid sequence: CASSLGTSEVPDTQYF. The rearrangement uses TRBV13 and TRBJ2-3; 8 bases match TRBD2. The V gene's germline CDR1 is PRHDT and CDR2 FYEKMQ (reference sequence). V gave up 0 bases and J gave up 4 bases; unmatched junction bases: 6. CDR3 length equals 16 residues.

This rearrangement joins TRBV4-3 to TRBJ2-3, with 9 bases lining up with TRBD1. Germline V gene data show CDR1 as LGHNA and CDR2 as YSLEER. J lost 8 bases, V lost 0 bases, and 12 bases had no gene match. CDR3 length: 17 residues. The CDR3, as DNA: TGCGCCAGCAGCCAAGATGGGACAGGGCGAGGAATCGGTACGCAGTATTTT. Translating it yields CASSQDGTGRGIGTQYF.

In this sample, this clone turned up a few times. The V gene is TRBV4-2, the J gene TRBJ1-1; the D gene is possibly TRBD1 (5 bases). The CDR3 runs to 15 residues. CDR1 and CDR2 from the germline V gene are LGHNA and YNFKEQ. V lost 5 bases, J lost 4 bases, and 17 bases lay in between. The CDR3 DNA reads as TGTGCCAGCAGCGACGGGAGGGGCGAGAGCACTGAAGCTTTCTTT. Translated, it gives CASSDGRGESTEAFF.

Remarks on this clone: One end of the junction is discordant with germline, which a read error may explain. This rearrangement joins TRBV5-1 to TRBJ2-7; 8 bases map to TRBD1. This CDR3 comprises 14 residues. Germline loops: CDR1 SGHRS, CDR2 YFSETQ. CDR3 sequence (DNA): TGCACCAGCAGCCACGGGACAGGAACCTACGAGCAGTACTTC. Translation: CTSSHGTGTYEQYF.

The chain uses TRBV9 and TRBJ1-2; 9 bases match TRBD1. This CDR3 contains 16 residues. Germline assignment: CDR1 SGDLS and CDR2 YYNGEE. V trimming: 4 bases; J trimming: 5 bases; junction bases outside the gene matches: 12. CDR3 in DNA: TGTGCCAGCAGCCCATCCGGGACAGGGTCCCTTTATGGCTACACCTTC. Its protein is CASSPSGTGSLYGYTF.

The chain has TRBV30 and TRBJ2-1; D is unclear. CDR3 length equals 13 residues. V was trimmed by 2 bases and J by 4 bases, leaving 9 bases between them. CDR1 and CDR2 from the germline V gene are GTSNPN and SVGIG (reference sequence). The CDR3 loop reads CAWSPGLYNEQFF. The CDR3 DNA follows: TGTGCCTGGAGTCCCGGGTTGTACAATGAGCAGTTCTTC.

This clone was detected a few times. This chain connects TRBV4-3 to TRBJ2-2; D uncertain. V lost 1 base to trimming and J lost 0 bases, with 9 bases between them. The CDR3 contains 16 residues. Germline CDR1 and CDR2: LGHNA and YSLEER. The CDR3 region has the DNA TGCGCCAGCAGCCAAGTCGACTGGACGAACACCGGGGAGCTGTTTTTT. It yields the protein CASSQVDWTNTGELFF.

The V call is TRBV25-1, the J call TRBJ1-5, with TRBD1 as a possible D gene (6 bases). CDR3 size: 17 residues. Between the trimmed V and J ends, which lost 3 bases and 0 bases, there was a span of 15 bases. Germline CDR1 is MGHDK and CDR2 is SYGVNS. This CDR3 reads CASSDKHRVSSNQPQHF. The CDR3 nucleotides read TGTGCCAGCAGTGATAAACACAGGGTTAGTAGCAATCAGCCCCAGCATTTT.

This clone was recorded once. The J gene is TRBJ2-7, the V gene TRBV6-6; D uncertain. V lost 0 bases to trimming and J lost 0 bases, with 6 bases between them. Germline assignment: CDR1 MNHNY and CDR2 SVGAGI (reference sequence). This CDR3 spans 14 amino acids. The CDR3 loop reads CASSYSRGSYEQYF. For the CDR3, the DNA is TGTGCCAGCAGTTACTCCCGAGGCTCCTACGAGCAGTACTTC.

The chain carries TRBV29-1 and TRBJ2-5; 16 positions match TRBD2. The CDR3 covers 19 residues. V lost 4 bases and J lost 2; bases outside the gene matches: 13. Per germline, CDR1 SQVTM and CDR2 ANQGSEA. Written as DNA, the CDR3 is TGCAGCGTTGGGAGCCCGGGACTAGCGGGGGGGCCTGGGCAAGAGACCCAGTACTTC. Amino acids: CSVGSPGLAGGPGQETQYF.

The rearrangement joins TRBV5-4 to TRBJ2-3; unclear D gene. CDR1 and CDR2 (germline): SGHNT, YYREEE (reference sequence). CDR3 length: 14 amino acids. Between the trimmed V and J ends, which lost 6 bases and 2 bases, there was a span of 13 bases. This CDR3 is CASTTTGPTDTQYF. Here the CDR3 DNA reads TGTGCCAGCACCACGACGGGTCCCACAGATACGCAGTATTTT. The entire variable domain, with the rest obtained from reference TRBV5-4 and TRBJ2-3, is as follows: ETGVTQSPTHLIKTRGQQVTLRCSSQSGHNTVSWYQQALGQGPQFIFQYYREEENGRGNFPPRFSGLQFPNYSSELNVNALELDDSALYLCASTTTGPTDTQYFGPGTRLTVL.

This chain connects TRBV4-1 to TRBJ2-1; the match to TRBD2 covers 10 bases. Per the germline V gene, CDR1 is MGHRA and CDR2 is YSYEKL. V was pared by 3 bases and J by 6 bases, with 5 bases of the junction left unmatched. CDR3 length equals 15 residues. The CDR3, as DNA: TGCGCCAGCAGCCAGAGTCTAGCGGGGGCCAATGAGCAGTTCTTC. Encoded protein: CASSQSLAGANEQFF.

The chain uses TRBV15 and TRBJ2-7; 7 bases align to TRBD2. Per germline, CDR1 LNHNV and CDR2 YYDKDF (reference sequence). CDR3 length: 14 amino acids. With 3 bases clipped from V and 7 bases from J, the junction kept 9 bases outside the gene matches. The CDR3 coding sequence is TGTGCCACCAGCAGGGCGATTGGGGAGGGGGAGCAGTACTTC. Amino acid sequence: CATSRAIGEGEQYF.

This clone has a single count. The J gene is TRBJ2-7, the V gene TRBV6-6; 7 bases fit TRBD1. Germline CDR1 MNHNY, CDR2 SVGAGI (reference sequence). Unmatched junction bases numbered 6, after V lost 4 bases and J lost 0 bases. The CDR3 covers 15 residues. Here the CDR3 reads CASSSPGTVSYEQYF. The CDR3 nucleotides are TGTGCCAGCAGTTCCCCCGGGACAGTCTCCTACGAGCAGTACTTC.

The chain carries TRBV11-2 and TRBJ2-1; D is possibly TRBD1 (6 bases). The V gene's germline CDR1 is SGHAT and CDR2 FQNNGV. V was cut by 3 bases and J by 0 bases, with 9 bases left in between. CDR3 size: 15 residues. The CDR3 loop reads CASSFTGSSYNEQFF. The CDR3 DNA is TGTGCCAGCAGCTTCACAGGGAGCTCCTACAATGAGCAGTTCTTC.

The chain has TRBV7-9 and TRBJ2-1; D remains ambiguous. The germline gives CDR1 SEHNR, CDR2 FQNEAQ (reference sequence). V dropped 3 bases and J dropped 8 bases, with 14 bases sitting between them. This CDR3 has 14 amino acids. CDR3 amino acids: CASSLRRGADEQFF. The CDR3 DNA reads as TGTGCCAGCAGCTTGAGGAGAGGAGCCGATGAGCAGTTCTTC.

The rearrangement uses TRBV6-1 and TRBJ2-3, with 10 bases fitting TRBD1. J lost 0 bases, V lost 7 bases, and 4 bases had no gene match. The CDR3 consists of 15 residues. Germline lookup yields CDR1 MNHNS and CDR2 SASEGT. The CDR3 sequence is CASTVGQGSTDTQYF. In nucleotides, the CDR3 is TGTGCCAGCACCGTGGGACAGGGGAGCACAGATACGCAGTATTTT.

V is TRBV15 and J is TRBJ1-2; 8 positions agree with TRBD1. The germline V gene has CDR1 LNHNV and CDR2 YYDKDF (reference sequence). The CDR3 consists of 14 residues. With V trimmed by 2 bases and J by 6 bases, 5 bases remained unmatched. The chain's CDR3 is CATSRSVDRDGYTF. CDR3 bases: TGTGCCACCAGCAGATCTGTGGACAGGGATGGCTACACCTTC.

The chain recombines TRBV7-8 with TRBJ1-4; 8 bases agree with TRBD1. Germline CDR1 reads SGHVS; CDR2 reads FQNEAQ. The V and J ends lost 4 bases and 0 bases, in that order; junction bases with no gene match: 7. The CDR3 is 17 residues long. The CDR3 loop is CASSSTGQVATNEKLFF. The CDR3 region has the DNA TGTGCCAGCAGCTCAACGGGACAGGTTGCAACTAATGAAAAACTGTTTTTT.

The V gene is TRBV5-4, the J gene TRBJ2-7, with TRBD2 matching over 7 bases. Germline assignment: CDR1 SGHNT and CDR2 YYREEE (reference sequence). V shed 3 bases, J shed 3 bases, and the junction held 3 bases outside the gene matches. This CDR3 is built from 13 residues. The CDR3 loop is CASSSRTSYEQYF. In nucleotides, the CDR3 is TGTGCCAGCAGCTCCCGGACTAGCTACGAGCAGTACTTC.

In nucleotides, the CDR3 is TGTGCCAGCAGCTCCTCGGGACAGGGAGACTATGGCTACACCTTC. This translates into CASSSSGQGDYGYTF. The rearrangement links TRBV6-5 to TRBJ1-2; 9 bases line up with TRBD1. The CDR3 extends over 15 amino acids. Germline V gene sequence: CDR1 MNHEY, CDR2 SVGAGI. V was pared by 6 bases and J by 3 bases, with 8 bases of the junction left unmatched.